This T cell receptor (beta chain) was sequenced during a study of blood T cell repertoires in COVID-19. Turning to the study itself: Italy, Spain and the United States were the sources of the convalescent and acute COVID-19 samples. T cells, B-cell-depleted T cells, or PBMCs supplied cDNA or gDNA.

The V and J ends lost 0 bases and 6 bases, in that order; junction bases with no gene match: 5. The CDR3 extends over 15 amino acids. Germline loops: CDR1 MNHNY, CDR2 SVGAGI (reference sequence). Original handling: Reference gene primer amplification gave estimated nucleated cell counts. The table came from immunoSEQ multiplex PCR; TCRdb's copy has only in-frame clones and leaves some out. V and J calls and clone size are as listed in that table; D and trimming were resolved from the DNA. In the table there are fewer than 150,000 clones, around three quarters of which are singletons. The specimen sequenced was peripheral blood. The chain carries TRBV6-6 and TRBJ2-3; 8 positions agree with TRBD2. The TCR sequence derives from a human donor in a cohort sampled during active COVID-19. The CDR3 DNA is TGTGCCAGCAGTTACTCGCGGGGGGTAGGGGATACGCAGTATTTT. Protein: CASSYSRGVGDTQYF.